Presented here are 15 T cell receptor beta chains from one specimen sequenced in a study of blood T cells in healthy people across ages. The authors ran a second PCR of roughly 6 to 12 cycles using a sample-barcoded 5' primer and a J-beta primer mix. Using its own MiXCR run on the 5' RACE reads, TCRdb lists one record per CDR3 protein. The sample includes roughly 1,500,000 distinct CDR3 sequences, roughly 30% of them seen just once. The sample taken for sequencing was blood. These receptors originate from a woman younger than 45 in good health.

This clonotype was seen only a few times. The chain couples TRBV14 to TRBJ1-2; D is perhaps TRBD1 (6 bases). The CDR3 loop spans 16 amino acids. V lost 3 bases and J lost 4, with 18 bases in between. CDR1 SGHDN and CDR2 FVKESK come from the germline V gene. CDR3 protein: CASSHGWGALGYGYTF. CDR3 nucleotides: TGTGCCAGCAGCCACGGCTGGGGGGCGCTTGGCTATGGCTACACCTTC.

The V call is TRBV5-1, the J call TRBJ1-3; 8 bases are shared with TRBD1. Germline V gives CDR1 SGHRS, CDR2 YFSETQ. V lost 3 bases, J lost 2 bases, and 1 base stayed unmatched. The CDR3 runs to 14 residues. The CDR3 nucleotides read TGCGCCAGCAGCTCGGACAGGGCTGGAAACACCATATATTTT. Translation gives CASSSDRAGNTIYF.

A note on this clonotype: Sequence at one end of the junction differs from germline and may be a read error. The chain has TRBV7-9 and TRBJ2-5; a weak D match, TRBD2 (6 bases). Germline CDR1 is SEHNR and CDR2 is FQNEAQ (reference sequence). This CDR3 is 14 amino acids long. As DNA, the CDR3 is TGTGCCAGCAGCAACCCTGGAGGGCACGAGACCCGGTACTTC. Protein product: CASSNPGGHETRYF.

This CDR3 reads CASREQGVAEQFF. The CDR3 region has the DNA TGTGCCAGCAGAGAACAGGGGGTGGCGGAGCAGTTCTTC. The rearrangement joins TRBV28 to TRBJ2-1, with 8 nucleotides matching TRBD1. V lost 6 bases and J lost 10; bases outside the gene matches: 8. Germline values: CDR1 MDHEN, CDR2 SYDVKM. This CDR3 is 13 amino acids long.

This clonotype turned up a few times. The chain couples TRBV20-1 to TRBJ2-5; 9 bases line up with TRBD2. J lost 3 bases, V lost 4 bases, and 3 bases had no gene match. This CDR3 is built from 13 residues. CDR1 is DFQATT and CDR2 is SNEGSKA in the germline V gene (reference sequence). The CDR3 is CSATRLAEETQYF. CDR3 DNA: TGCAGTGCTACTCGACTAGCGGAAGAGACCCAGTACTTC.

This sequence joins TRBV12-3 or TRBV12-4 and TRBJ1-2; D not certain. CDR3 length: 10 residues. V dropped 6 bases and J dropped 12 bases, with 11 bases sitting between them. The CDR3 nucleotides read TGTGCCAGCAGCCGCAGGACGGACACCTTC. This gives the protein CASSRRTDTF.

The chain employs TRBV11-2 and TRBJ2-3; TRBD1 matches at 10 bases. CDR3 length: 16 amino acids. The germline V gene encodes CDR1 SGHAT and CDR2 FQNNGV. V was clipped by 4 bases and J by 4 bases; unmatched bases: 8. CDR3 coding DNA: TGTGCCAGCAGCTCAGGGGGGACAGGGGTTGCAGATACGCAGTATTTT. Its protein product is CASSSGGTGVADTQYF.

The genes are TRBV27 and TRBJ2-7, with a tentative D call TRBD2 (5 bases). Trimming shortened V by 6 bases and J by 6 bases, and 9 bases separated the two germline ends. The CDR3 is made up of 11 amino acids. From germline, CDR1 is MNHEY and CDR2 SMNVEV (reference sequence). The CDR3 spells CASRHGVEQYF. Written as DNA, the CDR3 is TGTGCCAGCAGGCACGGGGTCGAGCAGTACTTC.

This clonotype was seen a handful of times. The chain has TRBV6-2 or TRBV6-3 and TRBJ2-1; TRBD1 matches 7 bases. The CDR3 spans 19 residues. CDR1 MNHEY and CDR2 SVGEGT come from the germline V gene. Trimming cost V 5 bases and J 8 bases; bases outside gene matches: 24. The CDR3 bases are TGTGCCAGCAGTCGGGTGTTAGGGCTTGGACAGGAATTTGTCTATGAGCAGTTCTTC. It is translated as CASSRVLGLGQEFVYEQFF.

The chain carries TRBV30 and TRBJ1-5; D may be TRBD1 (5 bases). The CDR3 length is 13 residues. Per germline, CDR1 GTSNPN and CDR2 SVGIG (reference sequence). V dropped 1 base and J dropped 5 bases, with 9 bases sitting between them. The CDR3 coding sequence is TGTGCCTGGAGTGCGGGGGAAGATCAGCCCCAGCATTTT. Protein sequence: CAWSAGEDQPQHF.

A note on this clonotype: The junction does not match germline at one end; this may be a read error. The chain combines TRBV10-3 with TRBJ2-1; D is tentatively TRBD1 or TRBD2 (6 bases each). There are 13 residues in the CDR3. Germline V lookup: CDR1 ENHRY, CDR2 SYGVKD. The CDR3 here is CAIRGGSYNKQFF. In DNA form, the CDR3 reads TGTGCCATCAGGGGGGGCTCCTACAATAAGCAGTTCTTC.

In this sample, this clonotype turned up a few times. The gene calls are TRBV7-9 and TRBJ1-2, with 9 bases aligning to TRBD1. CDR1 is SEHNR, CDR2 FQNEAQ, per germline (reference sequence). Germline trimming cut 3 bases from V and 3 bases from J; bases unmatched to any gene: 11. There are 17 residues in the CDR3. In DNA form, the CDR3 reads TGTGCCAGCAGCTTTGAGGACAGGGGTCGGGGAGACTATGGCTACACCTTC. This sequence encodes CASSFEDRGRGDYGYTF.

The V gene is TRBV4-1, the J gene TRBJ2-3; 9 nucleotides agree with TRBD2. Germline CDR1 MGHRA, CDR2 YSYEKL. The CDR3 length is 18 residues. V was pared by 8 bases and J by 3 bases, with 18 bases of the junction left unmatched. The CDR3 loop reads CASGLRPTSGGGTDTQYF. In DNA, the CDR3 is TGCGCCAGCGGACTCCGCCCGACTAGCGGAGGGGGGACAGATACGCAGTATTTT.

This clonotype appeared many times. This rearrangement joins TRBV27 to TRBJ2-2, with D unresolved. The CDR3 has 13 amino acids. CDR1 is MNHEY, CDR2 SMNVEV, per germline (reference sequence). Trimming left V 2 bases short and J 6 bases short, with 7 bases between. DNA of the CDR3: TGTGCCAGCAGTTTAGGTGGCTCCGGGGAGCTGTTTTTT. Its translation: CASSLGGSGELFF.

V is TRBV6-4 and J is TRBJ2-3; 8 bases match TRBD2. Germline values: CDR1 MRHNA, CDR2 SNTAGT. The trim removed 3 bases at V and 6 bases at J, leaving 8 bases unmatched. This CDR3 spans 15 amino acids. The CDR3 sequence: CASSEQAGVSDTQYF. DNA for the CDR3: TGTGCCAGCAGTGAGCAAGCGGGAGTATCTGATACGCAGTATTTT.